These T cell receptor beta chains were read from a single sample in a study of blood T cell repertoires in COVID-19. Clones were read by immunoSEQ multiplex PCR, and TCRdb kept only the in-frame ones, dropping some. The sample has some 190,000 clones, around 85% seen once; the top ten hold 8.2%. Material: peripheral blood. Receptors were obtained from a woman aged 55-75 years with acute or convalescent COVID-19. CDR3s include the opening cysteine and the closing phenylalanine or tryptophan. Fields, in order: V gene, D gene, clone size, J gene, CDR3 DNA, CDR3 protein. The D gene is left open where the match is weak. Clone size, where shown, is once, few, many, or a class for clones that have expanded.

>TRBV9|TRBD2|NA|TRBJ2-5
TGTGCCAGCAGCGTAGTAAAGCGGGAAGTCCAAGAGACCCAGTACTTC
CASSVVKREVQETQYF
>TRBV28|NA|NA|TRBJ1-5
TGTGCCAGCAGTATACTAGGGTTCGGGAGCCAGCATTTT
CASSILGFGSQHF
>TRBV27|TRBD1|NA|TRBJ1-1
TGTGCCAGCAGCCGGGGACAGCGAGGAACTGAAGCTTTCTTT
CASSRGQRGTEAFF
>TRBV5-1|NA|once|TRBJ2-7
TGCGCCAGCAGGGCTGATGGCGAGCAGTACTTC
CASRADGEQYF
>TRBV23-1|NA|NA|TRBJ1-1
TGCGCCAGCAGTCAATCGCTCAGGCCGATTAACACTGAAGCTTTCTTT
CASSQSLRPINTEAFF
>TRBV7-7|NA|NA|TRBJ2-5
TGTGCTAGCAGCTTAGGGCGGCACAGCGGGTCCCAAGAGACCCAGTACTTC
CASSLGRHSGSQETQYF
>TRBV24-1|NA|NA|TRBJ1-2
TGTGCCACCAGTTTCGACAGCCACTTCTATGGCTACACCTTC
CATSFDSHFYGYTF
>TRBV4-2|TRBD2|NA|TRBJ2-1
TGTGCCAGCAGCCAAGCGACTAGCGGGACCTACAATGAGCAGTTCTTC
CASSQATSGTYNEQFF
>TRBV28|NA|once|TRBJ2-7
TGTGCCAGCAGTTTTAGGGGCTGGGAGCAGTACTTC
CASSFRGWEQYF
>TRBV30|TRBD1|NA|TRBJ1-1
TGTGCCTGGAGTGCCAACAGGGGGACCTTGGCTGAAGCTTTCTTT
CAWSANRGTLAEAFF
>TRBV3-1/TRBV3-2|NA|NA|TRBJ2-2
TGTGCCAGCAGCCATAGAAGCTGGAACACCGGGGAGCTGTTTTTT
CASSHRSWNTGELFF
>TRBV28|TRBD1|NA|TRBJ2-1
TGTGCCAGCAGGGGACAGGGGGTTTATGGCTTTAATGAGCAGTTCTTC
CASRGQGVYGFNEQFF
>TRBV7-9|TRBD2|NA|TRBJ2-3
TGTGCCAGCAGCCAGCCGGGGGGAAGCACAGATACGCAGTATTTT
CASSQPGGSTDTQYF
>TRBV3-1/TRBV3-2|NA|once|TRBJ2-5
TGTGCCGCTGGGACGGGTCTTGGGAGGGAGACCCAGTACTTC
CAAGTGLGRETQYF
>TRBV28|TRBD1|NA|TRBJ1-6
TGTGCCAGCAGCCTCACAGGGGGCCGACTGAGTTCACCCCTCCACTTT
CASSLTGGRLSSPLHF
>TRBV18|TRBD1|NA|TRBJ2-3
TGTGCCAGCTCACCGACAGGGCGCAACAACCCTAGCACAGATACGCAGTATTTT
CASSPTGRNNPSTDTQYF
>TRBV29-1|TRBD1|NA|TRBJ1-2
TGCAGCGTCCTACCCTGGACAGGGGACGGCTACACCTTC
CSVLPWTGDGYTF
>TRBV2|TRBD1|NA|TRBJ1-1
TGTGCCAGCACGTTAGGGGGCTTCAACACTGAAGCTTTCTTT
CASTLGGFNTEAFF
>TRBV14|NA|NA|TRBJ2-4
TGTGCCAGCAGCCAAGAGGGCGGGAAAGGGGTCAAAAACATTCAGTACTTC
CASSQEGGKGVKNIQYF
>TRBV3-1/TRBV3-2|NA|NA|TRBJ2-2
TGTGCCAGCAGCCAGGGCTCTTTTGGGGAGCTGTTTTTT
CASSQGSFGELFF